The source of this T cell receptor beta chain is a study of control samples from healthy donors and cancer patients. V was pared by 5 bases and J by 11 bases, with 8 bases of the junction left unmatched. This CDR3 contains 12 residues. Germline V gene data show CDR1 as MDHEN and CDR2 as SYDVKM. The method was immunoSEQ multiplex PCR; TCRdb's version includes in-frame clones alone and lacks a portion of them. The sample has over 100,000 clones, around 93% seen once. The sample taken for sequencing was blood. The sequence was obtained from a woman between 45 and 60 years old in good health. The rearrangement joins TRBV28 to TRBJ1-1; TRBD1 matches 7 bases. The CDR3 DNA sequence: TGTGCCAGCAGTCTAAGACAGGGCGCCGCTTTCTTT. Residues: CASSLRQGAAFF.